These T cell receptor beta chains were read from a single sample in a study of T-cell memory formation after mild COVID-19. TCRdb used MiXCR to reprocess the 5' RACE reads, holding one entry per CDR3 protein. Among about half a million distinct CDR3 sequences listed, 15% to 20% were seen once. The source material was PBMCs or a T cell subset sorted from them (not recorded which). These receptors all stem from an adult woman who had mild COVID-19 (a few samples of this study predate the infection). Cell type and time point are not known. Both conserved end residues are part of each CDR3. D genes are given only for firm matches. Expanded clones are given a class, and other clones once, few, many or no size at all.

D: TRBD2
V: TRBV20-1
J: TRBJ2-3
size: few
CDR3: CSARDFVLAGGPRFDTQYF

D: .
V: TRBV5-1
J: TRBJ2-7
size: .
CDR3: CASSLAPTVHEQYF

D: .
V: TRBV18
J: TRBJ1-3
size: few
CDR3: CASSPWNSNRLSGNTIYF

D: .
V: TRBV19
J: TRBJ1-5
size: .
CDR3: CASSTIPGEPQHF

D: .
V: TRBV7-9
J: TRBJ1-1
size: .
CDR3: CASSLRPGEGDTEAFF

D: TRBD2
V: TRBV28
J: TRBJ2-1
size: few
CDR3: CASSRRLAAYSGEQFF

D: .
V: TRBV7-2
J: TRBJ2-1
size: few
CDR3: CASRTVEQFF

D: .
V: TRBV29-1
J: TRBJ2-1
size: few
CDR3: CSADKTRNEQFF

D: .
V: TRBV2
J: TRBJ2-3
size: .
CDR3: CASSEAGGNRWLDTQYF

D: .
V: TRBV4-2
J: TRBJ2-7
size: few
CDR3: CASSQDRAKGTYEQYF

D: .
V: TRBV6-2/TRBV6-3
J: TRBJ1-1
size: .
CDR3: CASSYSLGAGRIFDTEAFF

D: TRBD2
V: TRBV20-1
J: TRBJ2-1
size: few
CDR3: CSARSSGVYNEQFF

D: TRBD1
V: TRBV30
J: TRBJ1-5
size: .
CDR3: CAWDRGGNQPQHF

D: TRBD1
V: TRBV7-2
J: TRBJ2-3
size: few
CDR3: CASSYRDSQDTQYF

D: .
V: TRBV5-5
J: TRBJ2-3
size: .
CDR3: CASSPPGGSGDTQYF

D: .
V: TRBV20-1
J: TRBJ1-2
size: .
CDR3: CSARERWGEGYTF

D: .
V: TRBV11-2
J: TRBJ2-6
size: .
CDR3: CASSLRGTSSGANVLTF

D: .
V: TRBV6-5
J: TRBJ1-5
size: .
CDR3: CASSLQGRANQPQHF

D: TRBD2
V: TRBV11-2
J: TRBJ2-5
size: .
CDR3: CASTSGGEETQYF

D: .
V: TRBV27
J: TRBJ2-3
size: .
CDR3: CASSLGTKNTQYF

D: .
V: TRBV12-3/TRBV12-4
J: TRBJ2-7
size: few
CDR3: CASLGRDTSYEQYF

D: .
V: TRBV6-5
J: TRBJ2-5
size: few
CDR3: CASSALQGIWETQYF

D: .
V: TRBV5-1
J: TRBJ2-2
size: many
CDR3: CASSSTSGSGELFF

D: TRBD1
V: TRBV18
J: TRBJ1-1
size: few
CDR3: CASSPVTGVGTEAFF

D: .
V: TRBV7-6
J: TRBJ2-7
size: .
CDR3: CASSIQGSEQYF

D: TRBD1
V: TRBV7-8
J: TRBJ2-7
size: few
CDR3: CASSLGRGQGHYEQYF

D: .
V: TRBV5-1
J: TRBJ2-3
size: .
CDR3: CASSPRTVLDTQYF

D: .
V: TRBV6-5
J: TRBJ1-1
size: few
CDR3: CASSYERNTEAFF

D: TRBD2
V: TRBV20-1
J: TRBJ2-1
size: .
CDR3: CSAIGTSGGNEQFF

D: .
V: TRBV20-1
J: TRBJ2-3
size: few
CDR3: CSARTPTGPHTDTQYF

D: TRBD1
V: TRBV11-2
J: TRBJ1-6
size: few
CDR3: CASSLDGRTGRSPLHF

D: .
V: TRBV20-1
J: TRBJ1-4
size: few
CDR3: CSARLGNEKLFF